What follows describes a single T cell receptor (beta chain). Its cognate antigen is unknown. Other DNA sequences of this sample code for an identical CDR3. This sample stems from a study of cytomegalovirus exposure and HLA in healthy donors. Study-wide findings and caveats: Researchers reported in a later analysis that common viral pathogens appeared linked to several top clusters.

This PCR relied on a set of 60 Vbeta primers and 13 Jbeta primers. Generated by immunoSEQ multiplex PCR, the TCRdb table keeps only in-frame clones and is missing some. The sample lists fewer than 120,000 clones, about 80% occurring once. Germline V gene lookup returns CDR1 SGHRS and CDR2 YFSETQ. The CDR3 extends over 13 amino acids. V lost 4 bases to trimming and J lost 4 bases, with 8 bases between them. V and J are TRBV5-1 and TRBJ2-2; D remains unclear. This receptor was identified in a woman aged 60-75 years in good health and CMV-seropositive. Sequenced: PBMCs. The CDR3 region is CASSLGGTGELFF. The CDR3 nucleotides are TGCGCCAGCAGCCTCGGTGGCACCGGGGAGCTGTTTTTT. Full variable domain (rest looked up from reference TRBV5-1 and TRBJ2-2): KAGVTQTPRYLIKTRGQQVTLSCSPISGHRSVSWYQQTPGQGLQFLFEYFSETQRNKGNFPGRFSGRQFSNSRSEMNVSTLELGDSALYLCASSLGGTGELFFGEGSRLTVL.